Shown below are 26 T cell receptor beta chains from a single sample sequenced in a study of T cell responses to AZD1222 COVID-19 vaccine. Here immunoSEQ multiplex PCR was the method, and the copy in TCRdb shows in-frame clones only, minus some. The sample shows over 100,000 clones, roughly 88% of them seen only once. The sample in question was peripheral blood, obtained on day 0 of AZD1222 vaccination. The receptors come from an adult in good health.

The chain is built from TRBV15 and TRBJ2-7, with 7 bases that match TRBD1. V was pared by 5 bases and J by 3 bases, with 10 bases of the junction left unmatched. The CDR3 spans 15 residues. CDR1 LNHNV and CDR2 YYDKDF come from the germline V gene (reference sequence). This chain's CDR3 is CATSRTTGSYYEQYF. CDR3 coding DNA: TGTGCCACCAGCCGAACGACAGGGTCCTACTACGAGCAGTACTTC.

This chain links TRBV11-2 with TRBJ1-6; possibly TRBD1 for D (6 bases). In germline, CDR1 is SGHAT, CDR2 FQNNGV. V was shortened by 8 bases and J by 7 bases, with 12 bases between the two germline ends. The CDR3 is 13 residues long. CDR3 sequence reads: CASGWTDNSPLHF. In DNA, the CDR3 is TGTGCCAGCGGGTGGACAGACAATTCACCCCTCCACTTT.

The chain employs TRBV7-2 and TRBJ2-3; the D gene could be TRBD1 or TRBD2 (5 bases each). V lost 5 bases, J lost 0 bases, and 15 bases lay in between. CDR3 length: 16 residues. Germline loops: CDR1 SGHTA, CDR2 FQGNSA. The CDR3 loop reads CASSRGRTSSTDTQYF. The CDR3 coding sequence is TGTGCCAGCAGCCGGGGACGGACCTCTAGCACAGATACGCAGTATTTT.

The chain employs TRBV24-1 and TRBJ2-1; 9 nucleotides line up with TRBD2. V was clipped by 0 bases and J by 5 bases; unmatched bases: 7. In germline, CDR1 is KGHDR, CDR2 SFDVKD. The CDR3 spans 17 residues. In DNA, the CDR3 is TGTGCCACCAGTGATTTGAGGGCGGGAGGGCGGAACAATGAGCAGTTCTTC. It specifies CATSDLRAGGRNNEQFF.

This sequence joins TRBV3-1 (or the pseudogene TRBV3-2) and TRBJ2-2; D remains unclear. V was pared by 4 bases and J by 4 bases, with 16 bases between. This CDR3 has 16 residues. The germline gives CDR1 LGHDT, CDR2 YNNKEL (reference sequence). CDR3 residues: CASSPNRGYGTGELFF. The CDR3 region has the DNA TGTGCCAGCAGCCCAAATCGAGGCTACGGCACCGGGGAGCTGTTTTTT.

The genes are TRBV5-6 and TRBJ1-2; 7 nucleotides match TRBD1. V trimming: 4 bases; J trimming: 4 bases; junction bases outside the gene matches: 16. Germline CDR1 reads SGHDT; CDR2 reads YYEEEE. This CDR3 region has 17 residues. For the CDR3, the DNA is TGTGCCAGCAGCCCGACATCGACAGGGCGATACGGCTATGGCTACACCTTC. As protein: CASSPTSTGRYGYGYTF.

This chain joins TRBV19 and TRBJ2-5, with D uncertain. The V gene's germline CDR1 is LNHDA and CDR2 SQIVND (reference sequence). The length of the CDR3 is 13 residues. V dropped 6 bases and J dropped 4 bases, with 12 bases sitting between them. Here the CDR3 DNA reads TGTGCCAGTAGCGAGTGGTCCCGAGAGACCCAGTACTTC. Protein: CASSEWSRETQYF.

This rearrangement joins TRBV28 to TRBJ1-3; the D is unclear. Looked up from germline, CDR1 is MDHEN and CDR2 is SYDVKM. This CDR3 is built from 16 residues. Trimming took 3 bases from V and 0 from J, leaving 12 bases between them. CDR3 DNA: TGTGCCAGCAGTTTCGGAGGACTCAACTCTGGAAACACCATATATTTT. It translates to CASSFGGLNSGNTIYF.

CDR3 residues: CSVWGTQGYTF. The CDR3, as DNA: TGCAGCGTATGGGGGACTCAGGGCTACACCTTC. The chain recombines TRBV29-1 with TRBJ1-2, with a possible D match to TRBD1 (5 bases). The V gene lost 6 bases and the J gene lost 8 bases, with 13 bases spanning the gap. The CDR3 is 11 residues long. Per the germline V gene, CDR1 is SQVTM and CDR2 is ANQGSEA.

This rearrangement joins TRBV10-3 to TRBJ1-5; tentatively, D is TRBD1 (6 bases). Germline loops: CDR1 ENHRY, CDR2 SYGVKD. CDR3 size: 13 residues. The ends were cut back, 11 bases at V and 5 bases at J, with 16 bases in the middle. The CDR3 nucleotides are TGTGCCCCCCCGGGGGGCACGCATCAGCCCCAGCATTTT. Protein sequence: CAPPGGTHQPQHF.

The J gene is TRBJ2-7, the V gene TRBV5-1; D call uncertain. CDR1 is SGHRS, CDR2 YFSETQ, per germline. The germline V and J ends were trimmed by 4 bases and 0 bases, with 14 bases remaining between them. There are 15 residues in the CDR3. CDR3 DNA sequence: TGCGCCAGCAGCGCCAGAGTAATAGGCTCCTACGAGCAGTACTTC. It encodes CASSARVIGSYEQYF.

This chain connects TRBV9 to TRBJ2-7, with TRBD1 as a possible D gene (5 bases). Germline V gene lookup returns CDR1 SGDLS and CDR2 YYNGEE. This CDR3 contains 15 residues. Trimming left V 4 bases short and J 3 bases short, with 17 bases between. The CDR3 sequence: CASSPTHRSDYEQYF. CDR3 sequence (DNA): TGTGCCAGCAGCCCGACGCACAGGTCTGACTACGAGCAGTACTTC.

The V call is TRBV7-2, the J call TRBJ2-2, with 10 positions matching TRBD2. Trimming at V came to 1 base and at J to 5 bases, leaving 7 bases not matched to a gene. Germline-derived CDR1 and CDR2 are SGHTA and FQGNSA. The CDR3 is made up of 17 amino acids. The CDR3 loop is CASSLVPPSGSTGELFF. The CDR3 region has the DNA TGTGCCAGCAGCTTAGTACCCCCTAGCGGGAGTACCGGGGAGCTGTTTTTT.

J is TRBJ2-7 and V is TRBV9; 8 nucleotides agree with TRBD2. The CDR3 length is 17 residues. CDR1 is SGDLS, CDR2 YYNGEE, per germline. V shed 4 bases and J 6 bases; nucleotides not matched to a gene: 18. The CDR3 sequence: CASSPRPSRGGMGEQYF. For the CDR3, the DNA is TGTGCCAGCAGCCCGCGCCCCTCCCGCGGGGGGATGGGCGAGCAGTACTTC.

The chain carries TRBV5-1 and TRBJ1-4, with TRBD1 matching over 9 bases. The CDR3 contains 14 residues. Trimming removed 4 bases from V and 7 bases from J; junction bases left unmatched: 5. CDR1 is SGHRS, CDR2 YFSETQ, per germline. The CDR3 DNA is TGCGCCAGCAGCCCGGGACAGGGCTTTGAAAAACTGTTTTTT. It specifies CASSPGQGFEKLFF.

V and J are TRBV7-9 and TRBJ1-2; a weak D match, TRBD1 (6 bases). The germline V gene encodes CDR1 SEHNR and CDR2 FQNEAQ (reference sequence). Trimming shortened V by 5 bases and J by 1 base, and 14 bases separated the two germline ends. The length of the CDR3 is 15 residues. CDR3 in DNA: TGTGCCAGCAGCCCAGTACAGGGCGGTAACTATGGCTACACCTTC. This translates into CASSPVQGGNYGYTF.

This sequence joins TRBV19 and TRBJ1-4; no clear D. The V gene's germline CDR1 is LNHDA and CDR2 SQIVND (reference sequence). Trimming shortened V by 3 bases and J by 1 base, and 9 bases separated the two germline ends. The CDR3 totals 15 residues. This CDR3 is CASSIRVGTNEKLFF. The CDR3 nucleotides are TGTGCCAGTAGTATCCGGGTTGGAACTAATGAAAAACTGTTTTTT.

This clone was picked up one time. The rearrangement links TRBV7-2 to TRBJ2-7; D not resolved. Germline V gene data show CDR1 as SGHTA and CDR2 as FQGNSA. V was clipped by 5 bases and J by 2 bases, with 19 bases between them. The CDR3 sequence is 16 residues long. In DNA, the CDR3 is TGTGCCAGCAGCCGGCGTTCGGGCCAAATGACCTACGAGCAGTACTTC. Translating it yields CASSRRSGQMTYEQYF.

V gene TRBV19 combines with J gene TRBJ2-7; TRBD2 might be the D (5 bases). V shed 2 bases and J shed 0 bases, with 11 bases lying between them. CDR1 and CDR2 (germline): LNHDA, SQIVND (reference sequence). This CDR3 has 15 amino acids. The CDR3 bases are TGTGCCAGTAGTATATTCGGGGATGGCTCCTACGAGCAGTACTTC. Translating it yields CASSIFGDGSYEQYF.

The gene calls are TRBV28 and TRBJ1-1; D call uncertain. The germline gives CDR1 MDHEN, CDR2 SYDVKM. The CDR3 has 11 amino acids. Deletions cut 7 bases from V and 1 base from J, with 4 bases between. The DNA of the CDR3 is TGTGCCAGCACAGGGAACACTGAAGCTTTCTTT. It codes for CASTGNTEAFF.

The chain has TRBV7-2 and TRBJ2-7; D possibly corresponds to TRBD1 (5 bases). The ends were cut back, 1 base at V and 0 bases at J, with 10 bases in the middle. Germline V CDR1 and CDR2: SGHTA, FQGNSA. CDR3 length: 15 amino acids. The CDR3 region has the DNA TGTGCCAGCAGCTTAGATGGGGCTTCCTCCTACGAGCAGTACTTC. It yields the protein CASSLDGASSYEQYF.

The J gene is TRBJ2-1, the V gene TRBV27, with D unclear. The CDR3 spans 11 residues. Germline CDR1 and CDR2: MNHEY and SMNVEV (reference sequence). Trimming took 2 bases from V and 6 from J, leaving 2 bases between them. The CDR3, as DNA: TGTGCCAGCAGTTTAAGCAATGAGCAGTTCTTC. Encoded protein: CASSLSNEQFF.

V usage is TRBV11-2 and J usage is TRBJ1-6; possible D gene TRBD1, 5 bases. This CDR3 spans 18 amino acids. Germline V CDR1 and CDR2: SGHAT, FQNNGV. The V and J ends lost 0 bases and 0 bases respectively, with 12 bases between them. The CDR3: CASSLDLRQSSYNSPLHF. CDR3 DNA: TGTGCCAGCAGCTTAGATCTCCGACAGAGCTCCTATAATTCACCCCTCCACTTT.

In its sample, this clone was seen once. The V call is TRBV6-5, the J call TRBJ2-3; 11 nucleotides match TRBD2. Trimming removed 6 bases from V and 5 bases from J; junction bases left unmatched: 7. Germline V lookup: CDR1 MNHEY, CDR2 SVGAGI. CDR3 size: 15 residues. As DNA, the CDR3 is TGTGCCAGCAGAAGTACTAGCGGGGGAAGAGATACGCAGTATTTT. Amino acid sequence: CASRSTSGGRDTQYF.

The rearrangement uses TRBV27 and TRBJ1-2; D unclear. V was pared by 4 bases and J by 3 bases, with 18 bases between. This CDR3 comprises 16 residues. The germline V gene has CDR1 MNHEY and CDR2 SMNVEV (reference sequence). Here the CDR3 DNA reads TGTGCCAGCAGTTCCCCGGGAAGCGGGCGTCACTATGGCTACACCTTC. Amino acids: CASSSPGSGRHYGYTF.

The chain uses TRBV9 and TRBJ2-5, with 9 bases identical to TRBD1. The CDR3 loop spans 14 amino acids. J gave up 4 bases and V 3 bases, and 4 bases lay outside the gene matches. Germline assignment: CDR1 SGDLS and CDR2 YYNGEE. CDR3 in amino acids: CASSETGGRETQYF. CDR3 coding DNA: TGTGCCAGCAGCGAGACAGGGGGGCGAGAGACCCAGTACTTC.